These 24 T cell receptor beta chains came from one sample sequenced in a study of T cells in localized non-small cell lung cancer. Produced via immunoSEQ multiplex PCR; TCRdb's table is partial and in-frame only. The sample holds tens of thousands of clones; approximately 93% are singletons and the top ten take 15% to 20%. The source material was peripheral blood, sampled before any cancer treatment. The receptor set was obtained from a man between 35 and 75 years old with stage I lung adenocarcinoma.

The V call is TRBV5-1, the J call TRBJ2-7; 10 bases align to TRBD2. CDR3 length: 15 amino acids. V lost 4 bases, J lost 7 bases, and 11 bases stayed unmatched. Germline V gives CDR1 SGHRS, CDR2 YFSETQ. The CDR3 loop is CASSAPGLAGVEQYF. The CDR3 coding sequence is TGCGCCAGCAGCGCCCCGGGGCTAGCGGGAGTTGAGCAGTACTTC. Full variable domain (missing parts from reference TRBV5-1 and TRBJ2-7): KAGVTQTPRYLIKTRGQQVTLSCSPISGHRSVSWYQQTPGQGLQFLFEYFSETQRNKGNFPGRFSGRQFSNSRSEMNVSTLELGDSALYLCASSAPGLAGVEQYFGPGTRLTVT.

This chain uses TRBV4-1 with TRBJ2-1; no clear D gene. This CDR3 has 15 amino acids. Trimming shortened V by 9 bases and J by 0 bases, and 15 bases separated the two germline ends. From germline, CDR1 is MGHRA and CDR2 YSYEKL. CDR3 sequence: CASSGGQSSYNEQFF. CDR3 nucleotide sequence: TGCGCCAGTTCTGGCGGCCAGAGCTCCTACAATGAGCAGTTCTTC.

A single count supports this clone. The chain uses TRBV27 and TRBJ2-3; 7 bases are shared with TRBD2. The CDR3 has 18 amino acids. With V trimmed by 0 bases and J by 0 bases, 9 bases remained unmatched. In germline, CDR1 is MNHEY, CDR2 SMNVEV (reference sequence). Written as DNA, the CDR3 is TGTGCCAGCAGTTTATCCCTAGCGGTGCCAACTAGCACAGATACGCAGTATTTT. Amino acid sequence: CASSLSLAVPTSTDTQYF.

The chain links TRBV7-3 to TRBJ2-3; 9 positions match TRBD1. The germline V gene has CDR1 SGHTA and CDR2 FQGTGA. Unmatched junction bases numbered 4, after V lost 2 bases and J lost 4 bases. This CDR3 comprises 15 residues. The CDR3: CASSLLGQGPDTQYF. The CDR3 DNA follows: TGTGCCAGCAGCTTATTGGGACAGGGCCCAGATACGCAGTATTTT. Using reference TRBV7-3 and TRBJ2-3 for the parts outside the CDR3, the full variable domain is GAGVSQTPSNKVTEKGKYVELRCDPISGHTALYWYRQSLGQGPEFLIYFQGTGAADDSGLPNDRFFAVRPEGSVSTLKIQRTERGDSAVYLCASSLLGQGPDTQYFGPGTRLTVL.

The CDR3 sequence is CASSPYREGARGEAFF. The CDR3 region has the DNA TGTGCCAGCTCACCCTATCGAGAGGGGGCCAGGGGTGAAGCTTTCTTT. The chain couples TRBV18 to TRBJ1-1; 7 bases are a match to TRBD1. J was trimmed by 7 bases and V by 3 bases; bases with no gene match: 14. Germline-derived CDR1 and CDR2 are KGHSH and LQKENI. The CDR3 is 16 residues long. The entire variable domain, with the rest obtained from reference TRBV18 and TRBJ1-1, is as follows: NAGVMQNPRHLVRRRGQEARLRCSPMKGHSHVYWYRQLPEEGLKFMVYLQKENIIDESGMPKERFSAEFPKEGPSILRIQQVVRGDSAAYFCASSPYREGARGEAFFGQGTRLTVV.

V is TRBV18 and J is TRBJ2-7; 12 bases line up with TRBD2. The V gene end was trimmed by 0 bases and the J gene end by 5 bases; junction bases not matched to a gene: 5. This CDR3 region has 16 residues. Germline V gene sequence: CDR1 KGHSH, CDR2 LQKENI. The CDR3 coding sequence is TGTGCCAGCTCACCACCTCTAGCGGGAGGGCCCAACGAGCAGTACTTC. It is translated as CASSPPLAGGPNEQYF.

J is TRBJ2-3 and V is TRBV7-2, with TRBD2 matching 10 bases. V gave up 8 bases and J gave up 4 bases; unmatched junction bases: 12. Looked up from germline, CDR1 is SGHTA and CDR2 is FQGNSA. The CDR3 contains 16 residues. CDR3: CASGIHSGRIADTQYF. CDR3 nucleotides: TGTGCCAGCGGAATCCATAGCGGGAGGATAGCAGATACGCAGTATTTT.

The chain is built from TRBV30 and TRBJ2-7, with 10 bases that match TRBD2. The CDR3 contains 14 residues. Trimming removed 1 base from V and 6 bases from J; junction bases left unmatched: 6. Germline V gene lookup returns CDR1 GTSNPN and CDR2 SVGIG (reference sequence). The CDR3 DNA sequence: TGTGCCTGGAGTGGGCTAGCGGGAGTGGGCGAGCAGTACTTC. Translation gives CAWSGLAGVGEQYF.

This chain joins TRBV6-6 and TRBJ2-1; unclear D gene. This CDR3 comprises 15 residues. CDR1 is MNHNY and CDR2 is SVGAGI in the germline V gene (reference sequence). V was cut by 5 bases and J by 5 bases, with 16 bases left in between. CDR3 nucleotides: TGTGCCAGCAGTCCCGCGGAGATGGGAAACAATGAGCAGTTCTTC. Protein sequence: CASSPAEMGNNEQFF.

The J gene is TRBJ2-7, the V gene TRBV10-3; 9 bases are a match to TRBD2. The germline V gene has CDR1 ENHRY and CDR2 SYGVKD. The CDR3 spans 14 residues. The ends lost 2 bases at V and 4 bases at J; junction bases unmatched: 3. The CDR3 region is CAISEQSGRYEQYF. For the CDR3, the DNA is TGTGCCATCAGTGAGCAAAGCGGGAGGTACGAGCAGTACTTC.

The CDR3 protein is CAWSLLKNRGQETQYF. As DNA, the CDR3 is TGTGCCTGGAGTTTATTAAAGAACAGGGGCCAAGAGACCCAGTACTTC. The chain links TRBV30 to TRBJ2-5; 7 positions agree with TRBD1. The junction had 10 bases not matched to a gene; V was cut back by 2 bases and J by 1 base. Germline V gives CDR1 GTSNPN, CDR2 SVGIG (reference sequence). This CDR3 spans 16 amino acids.

The chain uses TRBV7-2 and TRBJ2-5; possibly TRBD1 or TRBD2 for D (5 bases each). Germline V gene lookup returns CDR1 SGHTA and CDR2 FQGNSA. The ends were cut back, 7 bases at V and 5 bases at J, with 14 bases in the middle. The CDR3 spans 13 residues. The CDR3 is CASMSGRLETQYF. The CDR3 region has the DNA TGTGCCAGCATGTCAGGGAGATTGGAGACCCAGTACTTC.

The chain joins TRBV5-4 to TRBJ2-7, with D perhaps TRBD1 (6 bases). This CDR3 is 14 amino acids long. Germline CDR1 SGHNT, CDR2 YYREEE (reference sequence). Trimming cost V 2 bases and J 0 bases, with 9 bases left between them. The CDR3 DNA sequence: TGTGCCAGCAGCTTCCAGGACAGCTCCTACGAGCAGTACTTC. It codes for CASSFQDSSYEQYF.

This clone was observed once. The chain joins TRBV27 to TRBJ1-4; D remains ambiguous. The germline CDR1 and CDR2 sequences are MNHEY and SMNVEV (reference sequence). V gave up 1 base and J gave up 4 bases, with 13 bases separating them. The CDR3 covers 16 residues. The CDR3 reads CASSLLGDTRNEKLFF. CDR3 DNA: TGTGCCAGCAGTTTATTAGGTGACACTCGTAATGAAAAACTGTTTTTT.

This chain links TRBV19 with TRBJ1-5; D is ambiguous. Trimming left V 3 bases short and J 0 bases short, with 6 bases between. The germline V gene encodes CDR1 LNHDA and CDR2 SQIVND (reference sequence). The CDR3 has 14 amino acids. CDR3 protein: CASSIGSSNQPQHF. CDR3 in DNA: TGTGCCAGTAGTATCGGGTCTAGCAATCAGCCCCAGCATTTT.

V and J are TRBV2 and TRBJ2-7; perhaps TRBD2 as D (5 bases). The CDR3 runs to 15 residues. From germline, CDR1 is SNHLY and CDR2 FYNNEI. V lost 2 bases to trimming and J lost 0 bases, with 11 bases between them. CDR3 protein: CASSERGLSSYEQYF. CDR3 DNA: TGTGCCAGCAGTGAAAGAGGGCTCAGCTCCTACGAGCAGTACTTC.

The chain employs TRBV5-1 and TRBJ2-5, with 7 positions matching TRBD1. J was trimmed by 4 bases and V by 4 bases; bases with no gene match: 4. CDR3 length: 13 residues. CDR1 and CDR2 from the germline V gene are SGHRS and YFSETQ. The DNA of the CDR3 is TGCGCCAGCAGCGAGACAGGGAGAGAGACCCAGTACTTC. This codes for CASSETGRETQYF.

This sequence joins TRBV19 and TRBJ2-7; unclear D gene. The CDR3 spans 14 residues. Germline V CDR1 and CDR2: LNHDA, SQIVND (reference sequence). V lost 3 bases and J 0 bases, leaving 9 bases between the germline ends. In nucleotides, the CDR3 is TGTGCCAGTAGTATGGGTCCTGGCTCCTACGAGCAGTACTTC. It yields the protein CASSMGPGSYEQYF.

The chain joins TRBV19 to TRBJ1-1, with 7 bases that match TRBD1. The V gene end was trimmed by 2 bases and the J gene end by 4 bases; junction bases not matched to a gene: 10. The CDR3 runs 16 residues. Germline CDR1 reads LNHDA; CDR2 reads SQIVND (reference sequence). The CDR3 region is CASSIRAGGGGTEAFF. CDR3 sequence (DNA): TGTGCCAGTAGTATAAGAGCAGGGGGAGGAGGCACTGAAGCTTTCTTT. Combining the CDR3 with reference TRBV19 and TRBJ1-1 gives the whole variable domain DGGITQSPKYLFRKEGQNVTLSCEQNLNHDAMYWYRQDPGQGLRLIYYSQIVNDFQKGDIAEGYSVSREKKESFPLTVTSAQKNPTAFYLCASSIRAGGGGTEAFFGQGTRLTVV.

This chain connects TRBV27 to TRBJ1-2, with 7 bases that match TRBD1. V gave up 6 bases and J gave up 2 bases; unmatched junction bases: 3. Germline values: CDR1 MNHEY, CDR2 SMNVEV (reference sequence). The CDR3 spans 13 residues. This chain's CDR3 is CASSRGQNYGYTF. As DNA, the CDR3 is TGTGCCAGCAGCCGGGGACAGAACTATGGCTACACCTTC.

The CDR3 loop reads CAWSPIKRTGRAAFF. DNA for the CDR3: TGTGCCTGGAGCCCAATAAAGAGGACCGGGAGGGCGGCTTTCTTT. The chain recombines TRBV30 with TRBJ1-1; the D is unclear. Between the trimmed V and J ends, which lost 3 bases and 11 bases, there was a span of 25 bases. Germline V gives CDR1 GTSNPN, CDR2 SVGIG (reference sequence). This CDR3 has 15 amino acids.

The chain recombines TRBV6-5 with TRBJ2-1; unclear D gene. Germline values: CDR1 MNHEY, CDR2 SVGAGI. V was shortened by 2 bases and J by 0 bases, with 11 bases between the two germline ends. This CDR3 is built from 16 residues. CDR3 sequence reads: CASSYRDHRSYNEQFF. The CDR3 region has the DNA TGTGCCAGCAGTTACCGAGACCACCGCTCCTACAATGAGCAGTTCTTC.

The chain joins TRBV7-2 to TRBJ2-1; 11 bases line up with TRBD2. Per germline, CDR1 SGHTA and CDR2 FQGNSA. J was trimmed by 1 base and V by 0 bases; bases with no gene match: 8. CDR3 length: 19 amino acids. The CDR3 DNA sequence: TGTGCCAGCAGCTTAGCGTGGACTAGCGGGCCCGCTTCCTACAATGAGCAGTTCTTC. Its protein product is CASSLAWTSGPASYNEQFF.

The rearrangement joins TRBV19 to TRBJ1-5, with 8 bases lining up with TRBD1. The CDR3 has 15 amino acids. Germline V gives CDR1 LNHDA, CDR2 SQIVND (reference sequence). Trimming at V came to 3 bases and at J to 0 bases, leaving 1 base not matched to a gene. CDR3 amino acids: CASSIGTGSNQPQHF. CDR3 nucleotide sequence: TGTGCCAGTAGTATTGGGACAGGTAGCAATCAGCCCCAGCATTTT.